This T cell receptor beta chain emerged from a study of T cell changes during pregnancy in multiple sclerosis (dated by TCRdb to 2018 to 2020). For the wider study: The study examined how the T cell repertoire changed over the course of pregnancy in women with multiple sclerosis.

Libraries were made using the immunoSEQ multiplex PCR assay. TCRdb obtained this table from immuneACCESS and retained in-frame rearrangements with V and J assigned. These tables miss some clones; where compared with another copy, unresolved V genes account for less than half of the shortfall, and the remainder is unexplained. Counted in this sample were 35,000 to 50,000 clones; 80% to 90% of them appeared once. The ten largest clonotypes hold approximately 1.1% of the sample. V ends up 2 bases short and J 6 bases short, with an unmatched junction base count of 2. In the germline V gene, CDR1 corresponds to KGHSH and CDR2 to LQKENI. CDR3 length: 13 amino acids, cysteine to phenylalanine. Here the CDR3 DNA is all that survives: 39 bases in frame from base 1. This clone came up once. The antigen it binds to is not known. No quality values exist for individual bases; no much larger clone is one base distant.

The chain is made from TRBV18 and TRBJ1-1, with 8 middle bases fitting TRBD1. The sample here was CD4+ T cells from peripheral blood mononuclear cells, taken after pregnancy. The clonotype comes from a female donor with multiple sclerosis, enrolled in a pregnancy study. The bases read TGTGCCAGCTCACCAACAGGGGGGGCTGAAGCTTTCTTT. Its translation is CASSPTGGAEAFF.